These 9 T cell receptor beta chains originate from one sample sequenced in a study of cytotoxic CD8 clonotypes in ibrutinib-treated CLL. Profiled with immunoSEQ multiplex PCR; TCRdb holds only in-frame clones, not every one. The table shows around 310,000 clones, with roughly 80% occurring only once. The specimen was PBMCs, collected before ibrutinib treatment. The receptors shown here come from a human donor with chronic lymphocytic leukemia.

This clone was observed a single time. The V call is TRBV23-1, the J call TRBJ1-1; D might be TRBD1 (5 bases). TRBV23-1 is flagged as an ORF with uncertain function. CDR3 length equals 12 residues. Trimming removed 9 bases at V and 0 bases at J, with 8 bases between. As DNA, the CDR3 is TGCGCCAGGGAGGGGCTGAACACTGAAGCTTTCTTT. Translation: CAREGLNTEAFF.

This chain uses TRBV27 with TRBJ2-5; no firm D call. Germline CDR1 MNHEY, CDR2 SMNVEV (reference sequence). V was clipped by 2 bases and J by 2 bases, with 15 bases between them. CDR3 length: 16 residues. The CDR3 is CASSLRVSVIQETQYF. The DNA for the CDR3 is TGTGCCAGCAGTTTAAGAGTCTCGGTCATACAAGAGACCCAGTACTTC.

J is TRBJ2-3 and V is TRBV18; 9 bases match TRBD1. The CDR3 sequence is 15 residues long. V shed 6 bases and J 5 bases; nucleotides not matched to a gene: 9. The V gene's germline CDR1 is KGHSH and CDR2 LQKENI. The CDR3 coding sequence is TGTGCCAGCTCTCAGGACAGGGGAGCGGTAGATACGCAGTATTTT. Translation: CASSQDRGAVDTQYF.

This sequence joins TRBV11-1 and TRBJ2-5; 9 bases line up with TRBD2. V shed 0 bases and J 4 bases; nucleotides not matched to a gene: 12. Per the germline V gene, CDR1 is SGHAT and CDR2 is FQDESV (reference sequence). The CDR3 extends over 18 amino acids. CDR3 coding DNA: TGTGCCAGCAGCTTAGCAGATTCGGGTAGCGGGAGCTTAGAGACCCAGTACTTC. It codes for CASSLADSGSGSLETQYF.

This chain's CDR3 is CASSLGLRDSGEQFF. The CDR3 bases are TGTGCCAGCAGTTTAGGATTGCGGGATTCGGGTGAGCAGTTCTTC. This sequence joins TRBV28 and TRBJ2-1; a possible D gene is TRBD2 (6 bases). Germline CDR1 MDHEN, CDR2 SYDVKM. This CDR3 contains 15 residues. Trimming shortened V by 2 bases and J by 9 bases, and 17 bases separated the two germline ends. Full variable domain (remainder filled in from reference TRBV28 and TRBJ2-1): DVKVTQSSRYLVKRTGEKVFLECVQDMDHENMFWYRQDPGLGLRLIYFSYDVKMKEKGDIPEGYSVSREKKERFSLILESASTNQTSMYLCASSLGLRDSGEQFFGPGTRLTVL.

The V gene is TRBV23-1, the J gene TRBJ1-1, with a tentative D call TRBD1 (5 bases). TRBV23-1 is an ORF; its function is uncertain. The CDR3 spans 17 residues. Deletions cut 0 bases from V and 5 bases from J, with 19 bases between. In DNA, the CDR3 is TGCGCCAGCAGTCAATCGTTTTCAGGGTATCGGGAGACTGAAGCTTTCTTT. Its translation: CASSQSFSGYRETEAFF.

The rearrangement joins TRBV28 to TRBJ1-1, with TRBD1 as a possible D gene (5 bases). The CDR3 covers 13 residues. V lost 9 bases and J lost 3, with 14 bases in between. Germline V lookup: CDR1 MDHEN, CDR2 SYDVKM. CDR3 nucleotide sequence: TGTGCCAGAGACGGGGCGTGGGACACTGAAGCTTTCTTT. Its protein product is CARDGAWDTEAFF.

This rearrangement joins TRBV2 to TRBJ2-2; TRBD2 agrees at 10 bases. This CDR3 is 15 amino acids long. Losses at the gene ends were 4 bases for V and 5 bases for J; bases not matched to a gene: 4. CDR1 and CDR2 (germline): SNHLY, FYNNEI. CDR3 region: CASSGLAGGTGELFF. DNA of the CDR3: TGTGCCAGCAGTGGATTAGCGGGAGGTACCGGGGAGCTGTTTTTT.

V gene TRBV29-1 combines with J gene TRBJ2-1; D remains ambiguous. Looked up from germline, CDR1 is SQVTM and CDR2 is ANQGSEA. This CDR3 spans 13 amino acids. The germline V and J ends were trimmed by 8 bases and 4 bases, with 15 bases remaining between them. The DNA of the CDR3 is TGCAGCTCCGGCGCGGCCCTTTACAATGAGCAGTTCTTC. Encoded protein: CSSGAALYNEQFF.